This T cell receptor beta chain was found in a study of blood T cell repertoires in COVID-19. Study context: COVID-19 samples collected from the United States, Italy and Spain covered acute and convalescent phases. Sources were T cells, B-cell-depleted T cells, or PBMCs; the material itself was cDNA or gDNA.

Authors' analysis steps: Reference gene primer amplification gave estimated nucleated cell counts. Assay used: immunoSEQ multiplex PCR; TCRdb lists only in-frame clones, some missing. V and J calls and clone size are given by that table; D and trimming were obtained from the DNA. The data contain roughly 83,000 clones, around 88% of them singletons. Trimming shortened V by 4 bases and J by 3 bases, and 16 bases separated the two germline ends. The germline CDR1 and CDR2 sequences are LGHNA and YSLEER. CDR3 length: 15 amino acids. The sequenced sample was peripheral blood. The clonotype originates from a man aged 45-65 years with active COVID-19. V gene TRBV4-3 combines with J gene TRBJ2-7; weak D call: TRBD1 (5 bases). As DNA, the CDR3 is TGCGCCAGCAGCCCTGGGGCCCTTAGGGTCTACGAGCAGTACTTC. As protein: CASSPGALRVYEQYF.